This T cell receptor (beta chain) was sequenced for a study of cytomegalovirus exposure and HLA in healthy donors. Study summary: An earlier analysis found some 120 million unique TCR beta sequences from approximately 190 million T cells.

Worth noting for this clone: Its antigen is as yet unknown.

Amplification used 60 Vbeta primers and 13 Jbeta primers. Generated by immunoSEQ multiplex PCR, the TCRdb table keeps only in-frame clones and is missing some. Among more than 95,000 clones listed, roughly 74% were seen once. V lost 5 bases, J lost 7 bases, and 11 bases stayed unmatched. Germline V gene sequence: CDR1 SGDLS, CDR2 YYNGEE. The CDR3 is 15 amino acids. Whole-study findings and limits: A prior analysis recorded that most TCR beta V segments were productive about 87% or about 30% of the time. Diagnosis of cytomegalovirus status made by the classifier reportedly showed high specificity and sensitivity. In a later analysis, common viral pathogens appeared linked to several of the most significant clusters.

The genes are TRBV9 and TRBJ2-7, with TRBD2 matching over 11 bases. The TCR sequence derives from a woman in her forties or fifties in good health and CMV-seropositive. The source material was PBMCs. The CDR3, as DNA: TGTGCCAGCAGTGGGGGGACTAGCGGTGAAGAAGAGCAGTACTTC. Its translation is CASSGGTSGEEEQYF.